The clone carrying this T cell receptor (beta chain) was picked up many times. Between the trimmed V and J ends, which lost 6 bases and 4 bases, there was a span of 17 bases. This CDR3 is built from 14 residues. CDR1 and CDR2 (germline): SQVTM, ANQGSEA. The authors prepared the TCRbeta library with unique molecular identifiers. TCRdb independently ran MiXCR on the PCR reads; one entry per CDR3 protein. Of roughly 170,000 distinct CDR3 sequences listed, about 6.4% are singletons. This record comes from a study of T-cell reconstitution after alpha-beta-depleted transplantation in children. This receptor was taken from a human donor who donated a stem cell graft to a child with Wiskott-Aldrich syndrome. The source was PBMCs from the stem cell graft donor, collected from the stem cell graft. J is TRBJ2-3 and V is TRBV29-1; D perhaps matches TRBD1 (6 bases). Here the CDR3 reads CSVSRGNRADTQYF. Written as DNA, the CDR3 is TGCAGCGTGTCCAGGGGTAATAGGGCAGATACGCAGTATTTT.